The rows below give T cell receptor beta chains drawn from one sample of a study of T cell repertoires in cytomegalovirus infection. MiXCR, run by TCRdb on the reads, gives a single entry per CDR3 protein. The sample has 400,000 to 600,000 distinct CDR3 sequences; under 45% are singletons. For these receptors, no antigen is known. The specimen was cultured PBMCs, collected from culture after CMV antigen stimulation. The receptors here all came from a human donor in good health (CMV status not recorded). Some clones in this sample may be carry-over from other donors' samples. Both conserved end residues are part of each CDR3. Fields, in order: CDR3 protein, CDR3 DNA, D gene, clone size, J gene, V gene. The D gene is left open where the match is weak. Not every row has a clone size; where given, it reads once, few, many or a size class.

CDR3: CASSLATSGSSYNEQFF; DNA: TGTGCCAGCAGCTTAGCGACTAGCGGGAGCTCGTACAATGAGCAGTTCTTC; D: TRBD2; size: many; J: TRBJ2-1; V: TRBV7-2
CDR3: CSARVTTYNSPLHF; DNA: TGCAGTGCTAGGGTGACAACCTATAATTCACCCCTCCACTTT; D: .; size: .; J: TRBJ1-6; V: TRBV20-1
CDR3: CASSLVWGSFLAKNIQYF; DNA: TGTGCCAGCAGCTTAGTATGGGGCAGTTTTTTAGCCAAAAACATTCAGTACTTC; D: .; size: few; J: TRBJ2-4; V: TRBV7-2
CDR3: CASSLAIGSGSWDEQYF; DNA: TGTGCCAGCAGCTTAGCCATAGGTAGCGGGAGTTGGGACGAGCAGTACTTC; D: TRBD2; size: .; J: TRBJ2-7; V: TRBV7-2
CDR3: CASSIGTGSTLPYGYTF; DNA: TGTGCCAGTAGTATTGGGACAGGATCTACTTTACCCTATGGCTACACCTTC; D: TRBD1; size: few; J: TRBJ1-2; V: TRBV19
CDR3: CASSFEMFPNTGELFF; DNA: TGTGCCAGCAGTTTTGAGATGTTCCCGAACACCGGGGAGCTGTTTTTT; D: .; size: .; J: TRBJ2-2; V: TRBV12-3/TRBV12-4
CDR3: CATTEGPPPHEQYF; DNA: TGTGCCACCACCGAGGGGCCGCCTCCACACGAGCAGTACTTC; D: .; size: .; J: TRBJ2-7; V: TRBV7-8
CDR3: CASSRRWTGGVDTDTQYF; DNA: TGTGCCAGCAGCCGAAGGTGGACAGGGGGTGTGGACACAGATACGCAGTATTTT; D: TRBD1; size: many; J: TRBJ2-3; V: TRBV7-2
CDR3: CASSRSPPGAGAYNEQFF; DNA: TGTGCCAGCAGCCGCTCTCCCCCGGGAGCGGGGGCGTACAATGAGCAGTTCTTC; D: TRBD2; size: once; J: TRBJ2-1; V: TRBV3-1
CDR3: CASSQMPEGAGPPLHF; DNA: TGCGCCAGCAGCCAGATGCCGGAGGGCGCCGGGCCACCCCTCCACTTT; D: .; size: .; J: TRBJ1-6; V: TRBV4-1
CDR3: CSAQTGSGNTIYF; DNA: TGCAGTGCTCAAACAGGGTCTGGAAACACCATATATTTT; D: .; size: .; J: TRBJ1-3; V: TRBV20-1
CDR3: CASSLQGFGTDTQYF; DNA: TGTGCCAGCAGCTTACAGGGGTTTGGCACAGATACGCAGTATTTT; D: .; size: many; J: TRBJ2-3; V: TRBV7-2
CDR3: CASSRRQGDGTEAFF; DNA: TGTGCCAGCAGTCGGCGACAGGGAGATGGCACTGAAGCTTTCTTT; D: TRBD1; size: .; J: TRBJ1-1; V: TRBV6-6
CDR3: CASRNDRGSGANVLTF; DNA: TGTGCCAGTAGAAACGACAGGGGCTCTGGGGCCAACGTCCTGACTTTC; D: TRBD1; size: few; J: TRBJ2-6; V: TRBV19
CDR3: CASSKGSGGLLYNEQFF; DNA: TGTGCCAGCAGTAAAGGAAGCGGGGGCCTTCTTTACAATGAGCAGTTCTTC; D: TRBD2; size: few; J: TRBJ2-1; V: TRBV6-1
CDR3: CASSFRASGNTIYF; DNA: TGTGCCAGCAGTTTCAGGGCTTCCGGAAACACCATATATTTT; D: .; size: .; J: TRBJ1-3; V: TRBV6-5
CDR3: CASSPGGTGTEAFF; DNA: TGTGCCAGCAGCCCTGGGGGAACGGGCACTGAAGCTTTCTTT; D: .; size: many; J: TRBJ1-1; V: TRBV7-2
CDR3: CASSSRLRDRVDNEQFF; DNA: TGTGCCAGCAGCTCCCGCTTACGGGACAGGGTCGACAATGAGCAGTTCTTC; D: TRBD1; size: .; J: TRBJ2-1; V: TRBV7-9
CDR3: CASSSRQGKTEAFF; DNA: TGTGCCAGCAGCTCTCGACAGGGGAAGACTGAAGCTTTCTTT; D: TRBD1; size: many; J: TRBJ1-1; V: TRBV7-8
CDR3: CASSLTRTSSYEQYF; DNA: TGTGCCAGCAGCCTGACTAGAACTAGCTCCTACGAGCAGTACTTC; D: .; size: few; J: TRBJ2-7; V: TRBV7-9
CDR3: CASSGGVVRGTDTQYF; DNA: TGTGCCAGCAGCGGGGGAGTAGTACGCGGCACAGATACGCAGTATTTT; D: .; size: .; J: TRBJ2-3; V: TRBV11-2
CDR3: CASRSGGRNGELFF; DNA: TGTGCCAGCAGGTCAGGGGGCCGTAACGGGGAGCTGTTTTTT; D: TRBD1; size: few; J: TRBJ2-2; V: TRBV6-1
CDR3: CASSPNKRTEAFF; DNA: TGTGCCAGCAGCCCGAACAAGAGAACTGAAGCTTTCTTT; D: .; size: few; J: TRBJ1-1; V: TRBV27
CDR3: CASSQVFPDGGYTF; DNA: TGCGCCAGCAGCCAAGTGTTTCCGGACGGGGGCTACACCTTC; D: .; size: .; J: TRBJ1-2; V: TRBV4-1
CDR3: CAISSRGAGDSYNEQFF; DNA: TGTGCCATCAGCTCCCGGGGTGCGGGAGACTCCTACAATGAGCAGTTCTTC; D: TRBD2; size: .; J: TRBJ2-1; V: TRBV10-3
CDR3: CASSLVEAGAGELFF; DNA: TGTGCCAGCAGCTTAGTAGAAGCGGGGGCCGGGGAGCTGTTTTTT; D: TRBD2; size: .; J: TRBJ2-2; V: TRBV7-6
CDR3: CASRDSSSNQPQHF; DNA: TGTGCCAGCAGGGACAGTTCCAGCAATCAGCCCCAGCATTTT; D: .; size: .; J: TRBJ1-5; V: TRBV12-3/TRBV12-4
CDR3: CASSIGPRSDEQYF; DNA: TGTGCCAGTAGTATCGGCCCACGGTCGGACGAGCAGTACTTC; D: .; size: .; J: TRBJ2-7; V: TRBV19
CDR3: CASSLRPAGLAYEQYF; DNA: TGTGCCAGCAGTTTAAGGCCAGCCGGATTAGCCTACGAGCAGTACTTC; D: .; size: .; J: TRBJ2-7; V: TRBV27
CDR3: CASRSTGRGNEQFF; DNA: TGTGCCAGCAGATCTACTGGCAGGGGCAATGAGCAGTTCTTC; D: .; size: .; J: TRBJ2-1; V: TRBV5-4
CDR3: CASSLLRRGDQPQHF; DNA: TGTGCCAGTAGTCTCCTGAGAAGGGGGGACCAGCCCCAGCATTTT; D: .; size: .; J: TRBJ1-5; V: TRBV19
CDR3: CASSLSRTSIDEQFF; DNA: TGTGCCAGCAGCTTATCTAGGACTAGTATTGATGAGCAGTTCTTC; D: TRBD2; size: once; J: TRBJ2-1; V: TRBV7-2
CDR3: CASSTGSFSSGELFF; DNA: TGTGCCAGTAGTACCGGGTCATTCTCGTCCGGGGAGCTGTTTTTT; D: .; size: .; J: TRBJ2-2; V: TRBV19
CDR3: CATEPSNQPQHF; DNA: TGTGCCACGGAGCCGAGCAATCAGCCCCAGCATTTT; D: .; size: .; J: TRBJ1-5; V: TRBV28